This T cell receptor (beta chain) was sequenced in a study of T cell responses to AZD1222 COVID-19 vaccine. J gave up 6 bases and V 5 bases, and 7 bases lay outside the gene matches. The CDR3 sequence is 15 residues long. Germline V CDR1 and CDR2: SGHVS, FNYEAQ. On this clone itself: The antigen is not known.

Study-wide results and limits: Two doses of AZD1222 preceded a rise in Spike-specific TCR breadth and depth. White British ancestry dominated among donors, who included more females, and clonal diversity was possibly underestimated.

Using immunoSEQ multiplex PCR, the repertoire was profiled, and TCRdb retains in-frame clones only, with some absent. The sample has fewer than 200,000 clones, just over 90% seen once. The chain recombines TRBV7-6 with TRBJ1-1; 12 bases fit TRBD1. The TCR originated in an adult who received the MenACWY meningococcal vaccine as a control. The material was peripheral blood, obtained 28 days after the second dose of the MenACWY control vaccine. In nucleotides, the CDR3 is TGTGCCAGCAGCGAAGGGACAGGGGGCCGGTCTGAAGCTTTCTTT. Its protein product is CASSEGTGGRSEAFF.